Below, 23 T cell receptor beta chains from the same sample are listed, as sequenced in a study of T cells in Graves' hyperthyroidism and ophthalmopathy (dated by TCRdb to between 2019 and 2020). Library preparation used multiplex PCR. The sample was run on an Illumina HiSeq 2000. TCR beta CDR3 regions were amplified from RNA transcripts. For the first round of RT-PCR on the TCR CDR3, the HTBI primer set was used together with the Qiagen OneStep RT-PCR kit. TCRdb handled the public reads itself, with Q25 trimming in fastp and clone calling in MiXCR, and kept productive beta chains. Rows with a matching CDR3 protein are joined into one entry that keeps the most common DNA and genes. The sample table shows around 300,000 distinct CDR3 sequences, and 11% to 15% are seen once. The ten largest clones add up to around 24% of the sample. What was sequenced was blood. Receptor source: a woman under 40 with Graves' hyperthyroidism.

This clonotype was counted at least ten times. This chain connects TRBV20-1 to TRBJ1-3; D is ambiguous. The V gene's germline CDR1 is DFQATT and CDR2 SNEGSKA (reference sequence). The V end lost 2 bases, the J end lost 4 bases, and 15 bases lay between the germline ends. The CDR3 has 15 amino acids. The CDR3 loop reads CSARTGDGVGNTIYF. The CDR3 nucleotides are TGCAGTGCTAGAACGGGTGACGGAGTGGGAAACACCATATATTTT.

J is TRBJ2-1 and V is TRBV12-3 or TRBV12-4; the match to TRBD1 covers 9 bases. V shed 1 base, J shed 7 bases, and the junction held 2 bases outside the gene matches. This CDR3 spans 14 amino acids. This CDR3 is CASSLGDRENEQFF. The CDR3 DNA is TGTGCCAGCAGTTTAGGGGACAGGGAAAATGAGCAGTTCTTC.

This chain uses TRBV2 with TRBJ1-5; no reliable D call. This CDR3 spans 12 amino acids. Trimming shortened V by 8 bases and J by 4 bases, and 9 bases separated the two germline ends. Germline CDR1 SNHLY, CDR2 FYNNEI. For the CDR3, the DNA is TGTGCCAGCCAGGACGGTAATCAGCCCCAGCATTTT. Amino acid sequence: CASQDGNQPQHF.

The sample holds a few counts of this clonotype. The chain links TRBV20-1 to TRBJ2-3; 7 bases match TRBD1. The trim removed 6 bases at V and 6 bases at J, leaving 12 bases unmatched. This CDR3 is built from 14 residues. Germline loops: CDR1 DFQATT, CDR2 SNEGSKA (reference sequence). The CDR3 coding sequence is TGCAGTGCCCACAAGACAGGGTCCCGCGATACGCAGTATTTT. Its translation is CSAHKTGSRDTQYF.

V usage is TRBV20-1 and J usage is TRBJ2-5, with D maybe TRBD1 (6 bases). Looked up from germline, CDR1 is DFQATT and CDR2 is SNEGSKA (reference sequence). Trimming removed 0 bases from V and 3 bases from J, with 14 bases in between. This CDR3 is 15 amino acids long. The CDR3 region has the DNA TGCAGTGCTAGAGATGGCCGGGACAACAAAGAGACCCAGTACTTC. Encoded protein: CSARDGRDNKETQYF.

This clonotype has a count of ten or more. The V and J genes are TRBV12-5 and TRBJ2-2; 7 bases fit TRBD1. Germline CDR1 reads LGHNT; CDR2 reads FRNRAP. Trimming took 6 bases from V and 4 from J; bases not matched to a gene: 5. The CDR3 sequence is 14 residues long. The CDR3 loop is CASGYGTATGELFF. CDR3 in DNA: TGTGCTAGTGGGTACGGGACAGCCACCGGGGAGCTGTTTTTT.

This clonotype was found many times. CDR3 protein: CSVTQRPQAGGPSIYNEQFF. CDR3 DNA sequence: TGCAGCGTTACACAGCGTCCCCAAGCGGGAGGGCCCTCAATCTACAATGAGCAGTTCTTC. The chain carries TRBV29-1 and TRBJ2-1; TRBD2 matches 10 bases. CDR1 SQVTM and CDR2 ANQGSEA come from the germline V gene. Losses at the gene ends were 5 bases for V and 3 bases for J; bases not matched to a gene: 22. The length of the CDR3 is 20 residues.

The chain carries TRBV7-9 and TRBJ2-1, with 9 bases matching TRBD2. Germline trimming cut 5 bases from V and 4 bases from J; bases unmatched to any gene: 9. In germline, CDR1 is SEHNR, CDR2 FQNEAQ (reference sequence). CDR3 length: 16 residues. The CDR3 DNA is TGTGCCAGCAGCCCACCGACTAGCGGATTGTACAATGAGCAGTTCTTC. It yields the protein CASSPPTSGLYNEQFF.

CDR3 coding DNA: TGTGCCAGCAGCCTAATACAGGAGCAGGGACAGCCCCAGCATTTT. Its translation is CASSLIQEQGQPQHF. The genes are TRBV6-1 and TRBJ1-5, with D possibly matching TRBD1 (5 bases). V shed 6 bases and J shed 7 bases, with 19 bases lying between them. The CDR3 is 15 amino acids. Germline-derived CDR1 and CDR2 are MNHNS and SASEGT.

This clonotype was seen a few times. The J gene is TRBJ2-7, the V gene TRBV28; 9 bases map to TRBD1. This CDR3 is built from 13 residues. J gave up 2 bases and V 11 bases, and 7 bases lay outside the gene matches. From germline, CDR1 is MDHEN and CDR2 SYDVKM. The CDR3 protein is CAGGTGYPYEQYF. The CDR3 DNA reads as TGTGCCGGAGGGACAGGGTACCCCTACGAGCAGTACTTC.

The table lists this clonotype with many counts. This CDR3 reads CASRVAGTGELFF. In DNA form, the CDR3 reads TGTGCCAGCAGGGTAGCGGGCACCGGGGAGCTGTTTTTT. The chain carries TRBV2 and TRBJ2-2, with 7 positions matching TRBD2. Germline CDR1 reads SNHLY; CDR2 reads FYNNEI. This CDR3 is 13 amino acids long. Trimming removed 6 bases from V and 4 bases from J; junction bases left unmatched: 2. The complete variable domain, with remaining parts taken from reference TRBV2 and TRBJ2-2, reads EPEVTQTPSHQVTQMGQEVILRCVPISNHLYFYWYRQILGQKVEFLVSFYNNEISEKSEIFDDQFSVERPDGSNFTLKIRSTKLEDSAMYFCASRVAGTGELFFGEGSRLTVL.

This clonotype appeared a few times. The chain links TRBV5-1 to TRBJ2-7; no reliable D call. The V end was cut by 0 bases, the J end by 2 bases, with 6 bases between. Looked up from germline, CDR1 is SGHRS and CDR2 is YFSETQ. The CDR3 runs to 13 residues. CDR3 in amino acids: CASSLDSPYEQYF. For the CDR3, the DNA is TGCGCCAGCAGCTTGGACAGCCCCTACGAGCAGTACTTC.

The V gene is TRBV3-1, the J gene TRBJ2-1; TRBD2 matches at 8 bases. CDR1 is LGHDT, CDR2 YNNKEL, per germline (reference sequence). V shed 0 bases and J 4 bases; nucleotides not matched to a gene: 5. CDR3 size: 16 residues. The chain's CDR3 is CASSQDPSGLYNEQFF. Here the CDR3 DNA reads TGTGCCAGCAGCCAAGATCCTAGCGGGCTTTACAATGAGCAGTTCTTC.

This clonotype has ten or more counts. This chain joins TRBV24-1 and TRBJ2-1; TRBD1 aligns across 11 bases. V lost 7 bases to trimming and J lost 7 bases; unmatched junction nucleotides: 20. CDR1 is KGHDR, CDR2 SFDVKD, per germline. The CDR3 consists of 19 residues. Written as DNA, the CDR3 is TGTGCCACCAGCGGTCGAGGACAGGGGGCAAGTCATGCAGTGAATGAGCAGTTCTTC. This translates into CATSGRGQGASHAVNEQFF.

This clonotype was counted a few times. The CDR3 nucleotides are TGTGCCAGCAGTTACTCGACCAGCGGAGCTTTCTTT. Protein: CASSYSTSGAFF. The chain couples TRBV6-6 to TRBJ1-1; D is unresolved. The CDR3 is 12 amino acids. V was cut by 0 bases and J by 10 bases, with 9 bases left in between. Germline assignment: CDR1 MNHNY and CDR2 SVGAGI (reference sequence).

This clonotype was seen many times. The chain has TRBV7-9 and TRBJ2-3, with a possible D match to TRBD2 (6 bases). This CDR3 has 14 residues. V lost 3 bases and J 3 bases, leaving 10 bases between the germline ends. In germline, CDR1 is SEHNR, CDR2 FQNEAQ (reference sequence). CDR3 region: CASSLGGVTDTQYF. The CDR3 DNA sequence: TGTGCCAGCAGCTTGGGGGGTGTTACAGATACGCAGTATTTT.

About this clonotype itself: A read error may explain this, as a much larger clone is one base away. The chain has TRBV6-1 and TRBJ2-7; D is unresolved. V was pared by 7 bases and J by 7 bases, with 20 bases between. Germline CDR1 and CDR2: MNHNS and SASEGT. CDR3 length equals 14 residues. The CDR3: CASTPCLAGTEQYF. The CDR3 bases are TGTGCCAGCACCCCCTGCCTGGCCGGTACTGAGCAGTACTTC.

This clonotype showed up many times. The chain combines TRBV28 with TRBJ1-2; D may be TRBD1 (6 bases). This CDR3 spans 12 amino acids. V was pared by 10 bases and J by 7 bases, with 16 bases between. Germline V gives CDR1 MDHEN, CDR2 SYDVKM. This CDR3 is CATLQGLGGYTF. In DNA, the CDR3 is TGTGCCACCCTACAGGGTTTGGGTGGCTACACCTTC.

This clonotype was seen a handful of times. The rearrangement uses TRBV18 and TRBJ2-6; D not certain. The CDR3 covers 19 residues. CDR1 and CDR2 (germline): KGHSH, LQKENI. Trimming shortened V by 3 bases and J by 0 bases, and 18 bases separated the two germline ends. DNA for the CDR3: TGTGCCAGCTCACCGTACTCAGCGACGCCGGACTCTGGGGCCAACGTCCTGACTTTC. As protein: CASSPYSATPDSGANVLTF. Supplemented by reference TRBV18 and TRBJ2-6, the full variable domain reads NAGVMQNPRHLVRRRGQEARLRCSPMKGHSHVYWYRQLPEEGLKFMVYLQKENIIDESGMPKERFSAEFPKEGPSILRIQQVVRGDSAAYFCASSPYSATPDSGANVLTFGAGSRLTVL.

This clonotype was found many times. The chain recombines TRBV6-1 with TRBJ2-3; 9 nucleotides line up with TRBD2. The CDR3 is made up of 17 amino acids. The germline CDR1 and CDR2 sequences are MNHNS and SASEGT. V shed 5 bases, J shed 0 bases, and the junction held 9 bases outside the gene matches. CDR3 residues: CASSRRKSGRSTDTQYF. The DNA for the CDR3 is TGTGCCAGCAGTCGCAGAAAGAGCGGGAGGAGCACAGATACGCAGTATTTT.

In this sample, this clonotype turned up many times. The chain employs TRBV30 and TRBJ1-1; TRBD1 agrees at 10 bases. Per germline, CDR1 GTSNPN and CDR2 SVGIG (reference sequence). The CDR3 covers 14 residues. Losses at the gene ends were 2 bases for V and 2 bases for J; bases not matched to a gene: 2. The CDR3 reads CAWSLTGGNTEAFF. The CDR3 DNA follows: TGTGCCTGGAGTTTGACAGGGGGCAACACTGAAGCTTTCTTT.

This clonotype was detected ten times or more. The chain recombines TRBV7-2 with TRBJ1-5; D call uncertain. In germline, CDR1 is SGHTA, CDR2 FQGNSA. The CDR3 is made up of 12 amino acids. V was clipped by 6 bases and J by 5 bases, with 8 bases between them. The CDR3 sequence is CASSWTDQPQHF. CDR3 coding DNA: TGTGCCAGCAGTTGGACTGATCAGCCCCAGCATTTT. The full variable domain, with the rest looked up from reference TRBV7-2 and TRBJ1-5, is GAGVSQSPSNKVTEKGKDVELRCDPISGHTALYWYRQSLGQGLEFLIYFQGNSAPDKSGLPSDRFSAERTGGSVSTLTIQRTQQEDSAVYLCASSWTDQPQHFGDGTRLSIL.

The chain links TRBV3-1 to TRBJ2-1; D is ambiguous. CDR3 size: 12 residues. Germline lookup yields CDR1 LGHDT and CDR2 YNNKEL (reference sequence). The V gene lost 2 bases and the J gene lost 5 bases, with 4 bases spanning the gap. Written as DNA, the CDR3 is TGTGCCAGCAGCCAAACGGACAATGAGCAGTTCTTC. Protein sequence: CASSQTDNEQFF.